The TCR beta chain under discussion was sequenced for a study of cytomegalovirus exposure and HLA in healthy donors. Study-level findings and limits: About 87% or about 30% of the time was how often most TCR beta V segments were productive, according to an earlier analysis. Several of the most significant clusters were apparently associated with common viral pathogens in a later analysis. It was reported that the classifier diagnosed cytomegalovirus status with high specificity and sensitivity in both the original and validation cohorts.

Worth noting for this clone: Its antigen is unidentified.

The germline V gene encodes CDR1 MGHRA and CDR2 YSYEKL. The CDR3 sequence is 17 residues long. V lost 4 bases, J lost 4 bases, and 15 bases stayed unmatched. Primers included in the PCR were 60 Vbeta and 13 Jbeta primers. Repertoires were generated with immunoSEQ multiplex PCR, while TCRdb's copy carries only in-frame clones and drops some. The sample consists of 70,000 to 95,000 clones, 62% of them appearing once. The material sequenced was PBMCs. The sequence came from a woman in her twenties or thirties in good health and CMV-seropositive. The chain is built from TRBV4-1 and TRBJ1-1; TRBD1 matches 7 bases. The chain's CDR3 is CASSRTLIRGPLTEAFF. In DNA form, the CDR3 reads TGCGCCAGCAGCCGCACGTTAATTAGGGGGCCTCTCACTGAAGCTTTCTTT.